Each of the 30 T cell receptor beta chains below was sequenced from the same sample in a study of cytomegalovirus exposure and HLA in healthy donors. TCRdb's table, derived via immunoSEQ multiplex PCR, lists solely in-frame clones and lacks some. Of 150,000 or so clones listed, 70% to 90% are singletons. The specimen sequenced was PBMCs. These receptors originate from a man aged 18 to 30 in good health and CMV-seropositive.

This chain uses TRBV18 with TRBJ2-1; tentative D call: TRBD2 (5 bases). The CDR3 is made up of 14 amino acids. The V and J ends lost 3 bases and 4 bases respectively, with 10 bases between them. Looked up from germline, CDR1 is KGHSH and CDR2 is LQKENI. CDR3 sequence: CASSPRTSYNEQFF. The CDR3 nucleotides are TGTGCCAGCTCACCTAGGACTTCTTACAATGAGCAGTTCTTC.

The chain joins TRBV6-5 to TRBJ2-5; TRBD2 agrees at 13 bases. CDR1 MNHEY and CDR2 SVGAGI come from the germline V gene. J gave up 5 bases and V 5 bases, and 5 bases lay outside the gene matches. This CDR3 region has 15 residues. The CDR3 reads CASSRLGLAGETQYF. The CDR3 nucleotides are TGTGCCAGCAGTCGCCTGGGACTAGCGGGGGAGACCCAGTACTTC.

This clone was counted a single time. The CDR3 here is CASSASGRGGELFF. The CDR3 coding sequence is TGTGCCAGCAGCGCTAGCGGGAGAGGCGGGGAGCTGTTTTTT. The chain carries TRBV6-5 and TRBJ2-2; 10 bases line up with TRBD2. The CDR3 consists of 14 residues. The J segment lost 7 bases and the V segment lost 6 bases, leaving 5 bases of the junction unmatched. Germline V gives CDR1 MNHEY, CDR2 SVGAGI.

The sample holds a few counts of this clone. The chain employs TRBV19 and TRBJ1-1; tentatively, D is TRBD1 (6 bases). This CDR3 is built from 14 residues. The germline CDR1 and CDR2 sequences are LNHDA and SQIVND (reference sequence). Between the trimmed V and J ends, which lost 5 bases and 4 bases, there was a span of 14 bases. In DNA, the CDR3 is TGTGCCAGTAGTCCGGGACATAAGTTCACTGAAGCTTTCTTT. It codes for CASSPGHKFTEAFF.

In its sample, this clone was seen once. This chain joins TRBV7-2 and TRBJ1-2, with a tentative D call TRBD1 (6 bases). The CDR3 sequence is 14 residues long. V dropped 1 base and J dropped 6 bases, with 12 bases sitting between them. Germline V CDR1 and CDR2: SGHTA, FQGNSA. CDR3 sequence reads: CASSLGGGRDGYTF. CDR3 coding DNA: TGTGCCAGCAGCTTAGGCGGGGGCAGGGATGGCTACACCTTC.

This chain uses TRBV5-1 with TRBJ2-7; D perhaps matches TRBD2 (6 bases). The V and J ends lost 0 bases and 3 bases respectively, with 13 bases between them. CDR3 length: 15 amino acids. Germline CDR1 SGHRS, CDR2 YFSETQ. For the CDR3, the DNA is TGCGCCAGCAGCTTGGCCGGGCGGGACCTCTACGAGCAGTACTTC. It codes for CASSLAGRDLYEQYF.

This clone occurred once. The chain employs TRBV9 and TRBJ2-7, with 10 bases matching TRBD1. With 4 bases clipped from V and 2 bases from J, the junction kept 3 bases outside the gene matches. The CDR3 has 14 residues. CDR1 is SGDLS and CDR2 is YYNGEE in the germline V gene. For the CDR3, the DNA is TGTGCCAGCAGCCCCGGGACAGGGGCCTACGAGCAGTACTTC. It is translated as CASSPGTGAYEQYF. Full variable domain (remainder filled in from reference TRBV9 and TRBJ2-7): DSGVTQTPKHLITATGQRVTLRCSPRSGDLSVYWYQQSLDQGLQFLIQYYNGEERAKGNILERFSAQQFPDLHSELNLSSLELGDSALYFCASSPGTGAYEQYFGPGTRLTVT.

The chain joins TRBV4-1 to TRBJ1-5, with TRBD1 matching 8 bases. V shed 0 bases and J 9 bases; nucleotides not matched to a gene: 7. This CDR3 has 15 amino acids. CDR1 and CDR2 (germline): MGHRA, YSYEKL. Here the CDR3 reads CASSQDATGVWPQHF. The CDR3 coding sequence is TGCGCCAGCAGCCAAGATGCGACAGGGGTTTGGCCCCAGCATTTT.

The CDR3 DNA is TGTGCCAGCAGTCAACTCCAGGGTAGCAATCAGCCCCAGCATTTT. Translating gives CASSQLQGSNQPQHF. The V gene is TRBV28, the J gene TRBJ1-5; maybe TRBD1 (5 bases). Between the trimmed V and J ends, which lost 5 bases and 0 bases, there was a span of 11 bases. Germline lookup yields CDR1 MDHEN and CDR2 SYDVKM. The length of the CDR3 is 15 residues.

The chain employs TRBV5-4 and TRBJ2-2; TRBD2 is a possible D gene (5 bases). In germline, CDR1 is SGHNT, CDR2 YYREEE (reference sequence). The CDR3 covers 14 residues. V was pared by 4 bases and J by 4 bases, with 11 bases between. The CDR3 DNA follows: TGTGCCAGCAGCCGGGATATCAGCACCGGGGAGCTGTTTTTT. It codes for CASSRDISTGELFF.

This clone has just a few counts. This rearrangement joins TRBV5-6 to TRBJ2-7; maybe TRBD1 (6 bases). The CDR3 consists of 12 residues. Trimming took off 3 bases at V and 5 bases at J, with 9 bases between the two ends. The germline V gene has CDR1 SGHDT and CDR2 YYEEEE. The CDR3 DNA sequence: TGTGCCAGCAGCTCCACAGGGAACGAGCAGTACTTC. This codes for CASSSTGNEQYF.

The chain links TRBV27 to TRBJ2-2; 7 bases are a match to TRBD1. This CDR3 comprises 15 residues. Germline CDR1 reads MNHEY; CDR2 reads SMNVEV (reference sequence). V was pared by 5 bases and J by 6 bases, with 9 bases of the junction left unmatched. The CDR3 DNA reads TGTGCCAGCAGTCCTCAAGGGGGCTTGGCCGGGGAGCTGTTTTTT. Its protein is CASSPQGGLAGELFF.

CDR3 DNA sequence: TGTGCCAGCAGCCGTAGCGGGAGGCCCCCAGATACGCAGTATTTT. Its translation: CASSRSGRPPDTQYF. This chain joins TRBV7-9 and TRBJ2-3; 10 nucleotides line up with TRBD2. The CDR3 extends over 15 amino acids. Germline CDR1 is SEHNR and CDR2 is FQNEAQ (reference sequence). The trim removed 5 bases at V and 4 bases at J, leaving 6 bases unmatched.

The chain recombines TRBV7-2 with TRBJ2-2; 7 bases match TRBD1. V gave up 4 bases and J gave up 0 bases; unmatched junction bases: 2. The CDR3 extends over 15 amino acids. CDR1 is SGHTA, CDR2 FQGNSA, per germline. CDR3 loop: CASSYGQANTGELFF. DNA of the CDR3: TGTGCCAGCAGCTATGGACAGGCGAACACCGGGGAGCTGTTTTTT.

This clone was seen more than once but under ten times. The gene calls are TRBV19 and TRBJ2-1; no definite D call. This CDR3 is 12 amino acids long. Germline CDR1 LNHDA, CDR2 SQIVND (reference sequence). The V end lost 11 bases, the J end lost 1 base, and 9 bases lay between the germline ends. In DNA form, the CDR3 reads TGTGCCGCCATGAGTTCCTACAATGAGCAGTTCTTC. Its protein is CAAMSSYNEQFF. Combining the CDR3 with reference TRBV19 and TRBJ2-1 gives the whole variable domain DGGITQSPKYLFRKEGQNVTLSCEQNLNHDAMYWYRQDPGQGLRLIYYSQIVNDFQKGDIAEGYSVSREKKESFPLTVTSAQKNPTAFYLCAAMSSYNEQFFGPGTRLTVL.

Remarks on this clone: The sample contains more than one DNA sequence encoding this CDR3. The chain employs TRBV7-2 and TRBJ2-5; D gene ambiguous. CDR1 SGHTA and CDR2 FQGNSA come from the germline V gene. V lost 0 bases to trimming and J lost 1 base, with 6 bases between them. CDR3 length: 14 residues. The CDR3 reads CASSLAGSQETQYF. DNA for the CDR3: TGTGCCAGCAGCTTAGCGGGCTCCCAAGAGACCCAGTACTTC.

The chain combines TRBV4-3 with TRBJ1-4; D might be TRBD1 (5 bases). Trimming cost V 4 bases and J 0 bases, with 18 bases left between them. Germline CDR1 is LGHNA and CDR2 is YSLEER. The CDR3 runs to 18 residues. The CDR3 is CASSPRGRGRATNEKLFF. CDR3 DNA sequence: TGCGCCAGCAGCCCACGGGGGAGGGGACGGGCAACTAATGAAAAACTGTTTTTT.

The chain combines TRBV5-1 with TRBJ2-1, with D possibly being TRBD1 (5 bases). The CDR3 has 12 amino acids. Germline values: CDR1 SGHRS, CDR2 YFSETQ. V dropped 4 bases and J dropped 9 bases, with 11 bases sitting between them. The CDR3, as DNA: TGCGCCAGCAGCATAAGGGGAATTGAGCAGTTCTTC. Translating gives CASSIRGIEQFF.

This sequence joins TRBV25-1 and TRBJ2-7; 7 nucleotides agree with TRBD2. Unmatched junction bases numbered 8, after V lost 3 bases and J lost 3 bases. CDR1 is MGHDK and CDR2 is SYGVNS in the germline V gene. The CDR3 runs to 15 residues. The CDR3 coding sequence is TGTGCCAGCAGTGATCAGGCGGGAGCGCACTACGAGCAGTACTTC. This translates into CASSDQAGAHYEQYF.

The CDR3 DNA sequence: TGTGCCAGCAGCTCCATTAGCGACCGCGTCGAGCAGTACTTC. This codes for CASSSISDRVEQYF. The gene calls are TRBV5-5 and TRBJ2-7; D possibly corresponds to TRBD2 (5 bases). The V gene lost 3 bases and the J gene lost 6 bases, with 16 bases spanning the gap. This CDR3 contains 14 residues. CDR1 is SGHKS and CDR2 is YYEKEE in the germline V gene (reference sequence).

A single count supports this clone. The chain recombines TRBV29-1 with TRBJ1-2; 9 nucleotides agree with TRBD1. Germline V gives CDR1 SQVTM, CDR2 ANQGSEA. J was trimmed by 4 bases and V by 6 bases; bases with no gene match: 12. CDR3 length: 15 residues. This CDR3 reads CSVAAPTGGTYGYTF. CDR3 coding DNA: TGCAGCGTCGCCGCCCCGACAGGGGGAACCTATGGCTACACCTTC.

The rearrangement uses TRBV5-6 and TRBJ1-1; D uncertain. V was cut by 4 bases and J by 4 bases, with 17 bases left in between. The CDR3 loop spans 15 amino acids. From germline, CDR1 is SGHDT and CDR2 YYEEEE. The CDR3: CASSALSTVLTEAFF. The CDR3 DNA reads as TGTGCCAGCAGCGCACTCTCCACAGTGCTCACTGAAGCTTTCTTT.

The V gene is TRBV7-9, the J gene TRBJ2-2, with 7 bases matching TRBD1. V lost 4 bases to trimming and J lost 5 bases; unmatched junction nucleotides: 16. The CDR3 sequence is 18 residues long. The V gene's germline CDR1 is SEHNR and CDR2 FQNEAQ (reference sequence). CDR3 coding DNA: TGTGCCAGCAGCTCCCCCGGGGTTTTGAGGGGGCGAACCGGGGAGCTGTTTTTT. The encoded protein is CASSSPGVLRGRTGELFF.

This chain links TRBV14 with TRBJ1-3; D gene ambiguous. CDR3 length: 15 amino acids. The germline CDR1 and CDR2 sequences are SGHDN and FVKESK. Trimming pared 1 base from V and 1 base from J, leaving 8 bases between. CDR3 sequence (DNA): TGTGCCAGCAGCCAAGTGAGAGGTTCTGGAAACACCATATATTTT. The encoded protein is CASSQVRGSGNTIYF.

This clone turned up a few times. The rearrangement joins TRBV7-2 to TRBJ2-7; TRBD1 is a possible D gene (6 bases). CDR1 SGHTA and CDR2 FQGNSA come from the germline V gene. This CDR3 has 14 amino acids. Trimming took off 4 bases at V and 1 base at J, with 11 bases between the two ends. CDR3 DNA: TGTGCCAGCAGCTCCTCCGGACAGTCCTACGAGCAGTACTTC. Its translation is CASSSSGQSYEQYF.

The chain is built from TRBV15 and TRBJ1-6; 8 positions match TRBD1. After removal of 4 bases from V and 7 bases from J, the junction contained 3 bases not matched to a gene. The CDR3 has 14 amino acids. CDR1 is LNHNV, CDR2 YYDKDF, per germline (reference sequence). DNA for the CDR3: TGTGCCACCAGCAACAGGGGGAGGAATTCACCCCTCCACTTT. Protein sequence: CATSNRGRNSPLHF.

The chain carries TRBV7-3 and TRBJ2-3; D not certain. Germline loops: CDR1 SGHTA, CDR2 FQGTGA. V dropped 2 bases and J dropped 2 bases, with 5 bases sitting between them. The CDR3 is 13 residues long. In DNA form, the CDR3 reads TGTGCCAGCAGCTTATCCCACACAGATACGCAGTATTTT. Protein: CASSLSHTDTQYF.

The chain combines TRBV19 with TRBJ2-2; maybe TRBD1 (5 bases). Germline CDR1 is LNHDA and CDR2 is SQIVND (reference sequence). This CDR3 spans 17 amino acids. Trimming removed 6 bases from V and 3 bases from J, with 20 bases in between. This CDR3 reads CASRSQRGLRYTGELFF. CDR3 nucleotide sequence: TGTGCCAGTAGATCTCAAAGGGGCTTAAGGTACACCGGGGAGCTGTTTTTT. Looking up the rest from reference TRBV19 and TRBJ2-2 gives the full variable domain: DGGITQSPKYLFRKEGQNVTLSCEQNLNHDAMYWYRQDPGQGLRLIYYSQIVNDFQKGDIAEGYSVSREKKESFPLTVTSAQKNPTAFYLCASRSQRGLRYTGELFFGEGSRLTVL.

The chain recombines TRBV30 with TRBJ1-4; 8 bases map to TRBD1. V shed 1 base, J shed 8 bases, and the junction held 9 bases outside the gene matches. The CDR3 extends over 15 amino acids. CDR1 is GTSNPN and CDR2 is SVGIG in the germline V gene (reference sequence). CDR3 sequence: CAWSGGQGGGEKLFF. The CDR3 nucleotides read TGTGCCTGGAGTGGCGGACAGGGCGGTGGCGAAAAACTGTTTTTT.

The rearrangement joins TRBV4-3 to TRBJ2-2, with a tentative D call TRBD2 (5 bases). Trimming removed 4 bases at V and 6 bases at J, with 21 bases between. This CDR3 has 17 amino acids. Germline V lookup: CDR1 LGHNA, CDR2 YSLEER. In DNA, the CDR3 is TGCGCCAGCAGCCCAATGGGTGGCAGGCGGGCTGCCGGGGAGCTGTTTTTT. Translated: CASSPMGGRRAAGELFF.